This TCR beta chain was identified during a study of OX40 agonist ivuxolimab in advanced cancers. Study-level findings and limits: In the 0.1 to 3.0 mg/kg range, CD4+ and CD8+ blood T cells had expanded clonally by week 6.

Here immunoSEQ multiplex PCR was the method, and the copy in TCRdb shows in-frame clones only, minus some. Of 100,000 to 120,000 clones in the sample, approximately 90% were seen once. About this clone itself: Its antigen is still unknown.

Looked up from germline, CDR1 is SGHNT and CDR2 is YYREEE (reference sequence). This CDR3 spans 17 amino acids. V shed 3 bases and J 3 bases; nucleotides not matched to a gene: 12. This sample comprised CD4+ or CD8+ T cells sorted from blood, obtained in a trial of the OX40 agonist ivuxolimab. This sequence joins TRBV5-4 and TRBJ2-3; 8 bases line up with TRBD2. The TCR was taken from an adult with an advanced solid tumor such as melanoma, head and neck, liver or kidney cancer. The CDR3, as DNA: TGTGCCAGCAGCTCACCCGCGTGGGGACTAGGTACAGATACGCAGTATTTT. Translation: CASSSPAWGLGTDTQYF.